This T cell receptor beta chain was observed in a study of radiotherapy plus CTLA-4 blockade in lung cancer. Study-level findings and limits: An expansion of tumor-derived TCR clones occurred in blood after radiotherapy plus ipilimumab.

In this sample, this clone turned up a few times. Its antigen is unknown. Looked up from germline, CDR1 is ENHRY and CDR2 is SYGVKD. Trimming stripped 4 bases from V and 5 bases from J, with 11 bases between. CDR3 size: 13 residues. This table comes from immunoSEQ multiplex PCR, and its TCRdb copy is limited to in-frame clones, with some not included. The data show 65,000 to 100,000 clones, 75% to 90% seen once. Patients in the study, people with chemo-refractory metastatic non-small-cell lung cancer, received focal radiation plus ipilimumab CTLA-4 blockade. This specimen was peripheral blood, taken from a patient treated with radiotherapy plus ipilimumab. This receptor was obtained from a human donor with non-small cell lung cancer who had stable disease on radiotherapy plus ipilimumab. V usage is TRBV10-3 and J usage is TRBJ2-5, with D perhaps given as TRBD1 or TRBD2 (5 bases each). CDR3 bases: TGTGCCATCAGTGCGAGGGGTCGGGAGACCCAGTACTTC. Translation: CAISARGRETQYF.